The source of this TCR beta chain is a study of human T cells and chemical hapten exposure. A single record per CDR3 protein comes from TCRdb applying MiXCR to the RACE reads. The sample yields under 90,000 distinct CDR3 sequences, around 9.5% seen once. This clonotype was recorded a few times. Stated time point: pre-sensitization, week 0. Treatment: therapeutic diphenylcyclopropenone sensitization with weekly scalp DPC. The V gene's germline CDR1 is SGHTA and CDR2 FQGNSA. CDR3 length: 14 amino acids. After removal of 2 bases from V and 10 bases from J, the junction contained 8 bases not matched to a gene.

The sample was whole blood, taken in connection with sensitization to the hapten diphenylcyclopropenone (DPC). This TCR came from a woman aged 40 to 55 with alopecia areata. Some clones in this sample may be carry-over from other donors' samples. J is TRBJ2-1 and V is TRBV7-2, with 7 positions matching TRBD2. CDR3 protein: CASSLSGGIREQFF. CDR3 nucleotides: TGTGCCAGCAGCTTATCGGGGGGTATCAGGGAGCAGTTCTTC.